The TCR beta chain under discussion was sequenced for a study of blood T cell repertoires in COVID-19. Study-wide background: Acute and convalescent COVID-19 samples came from the United States, Italy and Spain.

This CDR3 is built from 15 residues. Between the trimmed V and J ends, which lost 3 bases and 0 bases, there was a span of 9 bases. The germline V gene encodes CDR1 SGHNT and CDR2 YENEEA. Recruits, aged 18 to 89 years, lived in 20 to 30 US areas. Data came from immunoSEQ multiplex PCR; TCRdb stores just in-frame clones and leaves some out. The sample consists of around 150,000 clones, 80% of them appearing once. The chain recombines TRBV11-3 with TRBJ2-1, with a possible D match to TRBD2 (5 bases). This sequence was found in a man in his forties or fifties who had recovered from COVID-19. Material for sequencing was PBMCs or T cells enriched from blood (not recorded which). The CDR3 nucleotides are TGTGCCAGCAGCTTTAAAGGGAGCTCCTACAATGAGCAGTTCTTC. It is translated as CASSFKGSSYNEQFF.